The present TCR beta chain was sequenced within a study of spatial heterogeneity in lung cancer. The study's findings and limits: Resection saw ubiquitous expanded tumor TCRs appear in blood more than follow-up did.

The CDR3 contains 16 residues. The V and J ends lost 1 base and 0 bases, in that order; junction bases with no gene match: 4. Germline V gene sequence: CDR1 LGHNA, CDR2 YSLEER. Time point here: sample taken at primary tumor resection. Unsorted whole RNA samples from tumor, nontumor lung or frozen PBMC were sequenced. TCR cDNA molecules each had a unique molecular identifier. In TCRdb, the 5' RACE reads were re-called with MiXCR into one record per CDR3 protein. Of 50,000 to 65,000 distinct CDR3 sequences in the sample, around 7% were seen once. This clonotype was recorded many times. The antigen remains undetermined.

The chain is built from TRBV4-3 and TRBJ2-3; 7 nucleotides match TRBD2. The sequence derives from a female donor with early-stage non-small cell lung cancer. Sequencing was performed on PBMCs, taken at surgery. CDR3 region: CASSQAGTTSTDTQYF. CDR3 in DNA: TGCGCCAGCAGCCAAGCAGGGACTACTAGCACAGATACGCAGTATTTT.